Following are 23 T cell receptor beta chains from one sample sequenced in a study of blood T cell repertoires in COVID-19. Profiling relied on immunoSEQ multiplex PCR, and the TCRdb table lists in-frame clones only, not all of them. The profile shows approximately 90,000 clones, more than 65% of them singletons. Sequencing input: peripheral blood. These receptors all come from a man between 70 and 80 years old with acute or convalescent COVID-19.

This clone was observed a few times. This chain connects TRBV10-3 to TRBJ1-1, with 8 bases matching TRBD1. The CDR3 spans 14 residues. CDR1 is ENHRY, CDR2 SYGVKD, per germline. V shed 9 bases and J 4 bases; nucleotides not matched to a gene: 10. The CDR3 region is CAIDNRGESTEAFF. CDR3 DNA sequence: TGTGCCATAGATAACAGGGGGGAGAGCACTGAAGCTTTCTTT.

The V gene is TRBV11-2, the J gene TRBJ2-1; D may be TRBD1 (6 bases). V was clipped by 8 bases and J by 2 bases, with 10 bases between them. This CDR3 has 13 amino acids. Germline loops: CDR1 SGHAT, CDR2 FQNNGV. As DNA, the CDR3 is TGTGCCAGCGGGGGCCCTCCCTACAATGAGCAGTTCTTC. Translating it yields CASGGPPYNEQFF.

The chain has TRBV11-2 and TRBJ2-1, with 9 positions matching TRBD2. This CDR3 spans 17 amino acids. V shed 6 bases and J 4 bases; nucleotides not matched to a gene: 13. The germline gives CDR1 SGHAT, CDR2 FQNNGV. The CDR3 reads CASRHPRPAGGYNEQFF. Here the CDR3 DNA reads TGTGCCAGCAGACATCCCCGTCCAGCGGGGGGATACAATGAGCAGTTCTTC.

The J gene is TRBJ2-6, the V gene TRBV7-2, with D uncertain. CDR3 length: 15 residues. Germline CDR1 and CDR2: SGHTA and FQGNSA. The V end was cut by 6 bases, the J end by 0 bases, with 9 bases between. CDR3 sequence (DNA): TGTGCCAGCAGGCGTAAGAGCTCTGGGGCCAACGTCCTGACTTTC. This codes for CASRRKSSGANVLTF.

V gene TRBV7-6 combines with J gene TRBJ2-2, with D tentatively TRBD1 (5 bases). Between the trimmed V and J ends, which lost 6 bases and 4 bases, there was a span of 18 bases. The CDR3 sequence is 16 residues long. Germline loops: CDR1 SGHVS, CDR2 FNYEAQ. The CDR3 nucleotides read TGTGCCAGCAGTAAAGGGGCGGCTCGGGTCACCGGGGAGCTGTTTTTT. It encodes CASSKGAARVTGELFF. Full variable domain (remainder filled in from reference TRBV7-6 and TRBJ2-2): GAGVSQSPRYKVTKRGQDVALRCDPISGHVSLYWYRQALGQGPEFLTYFNYEAQQDKSGLPNDRFSAERPEGSISTLTIQRTEQRDSAMYRCASSKGAARVTGELFFGEGSRLTVL.

The chain links TRBV6-5 to TRBJ1-5; 10 nucleotides line up with TRBD1. V trimming: 5 bases; J trimming: 5 bases; junction bases outside the gene matches: 3. There are 14 residues in the CDR3. Germline lookup yields CDR1 MNHEY and CDR2 SVGAGI. CDR3 nucleotides: TGTGCCAGCAGTCAGGGACAGGGGTATCAGCCCCAGCATTTT. Translating it yields CASSQGQGYQPQHF.

J is TRBJ1-2 and V is TRBV28; D is perhaps TRBD1 (5 bases). The length of the CDR3 is 15 residues. Germline CDR1 and CDR2: MDHEN and SYDVKM. Deletions cut 5 bases from V and 3 bases from J, with 16 bases between. This CDR3 reads CASSPRAGSHYGYTF. As DNA, the CDR3 is TGTGCCAGCAGTCCCCGGGCAGGGTCTCACTATGGCTACACCTTC.

This rearrangement joins TRBV2 to TRBJ2-4, with 8 bases that match TRBD2. The V segment lost 8 bases and the J segment 7 bases; nucleotides outside the gene matches: 10. Germline assignment: CDR1 SNHLY and CDR2 FYNNEI. CDR3 length: 14 residues. CDR3: CASQRGPGGNIQYF. The CDR3 DNA follows: TGTGCCAGCCAGCGGGGGCCCGGCGGGAACATTCAGTACTTC.

The rearrangement uses TRBV7-9 and TRBJ1-4; D gene uncertain. There are 14 residues in the CDR3. CDR1 SEHNR and CDR2 FQNEAQ come from the germline V gene (reference sequence). V dropped 4 bases and J dropped 0 bases, with 6 bases sitting between them. CDR3 nucleotides: TGTGCCAGCAGCTCTCTTGCAACTAATGAAAAACTGTTTTTT. It yields the protein CASSSLATNEKLFF. Full variable domain (rest looked up from reference TRBV7-9 and TRBJ1-4): DTGVSQNPRHKITKRGQNVTFRCDPISEHNRLYWYRQTLGQGPEFLTYFQNEAQLEKSRLLSDRFSAERPKGSFSTLEIQRTEQGDSAMYLCASSSLATNEKLFFGSGTQLSVL.

CDR3 DNA sequence: TGTGCCAGCAGCCAGGACAGTAACTATGGCTACACCTTC. Translating gives CASSQDSNYGYTF. V and J are TRBV16 and TRBJ1-2; D may be TRBD1 (6 bases). The CDR3 runs to 13 residues. Germline lookup yields CDR1 KGHSY and CDR2 FQNENV. The V and J ends lost 3 bases and 1 base respectively, with 6 bases between them.

A single count supports this clone. This sequence joins TRBV5-1 and TRBJ2-1; tentative D call: TRBD1 (5 bases). Germline lookup yields CDR1 SGHRS and CDR2 YFSETQ. The CDR3 covers 14 residues. Trimming shortened V by 4 bases and J by 5 bases, and 13 bases separated the two germline ends. Written as DNA, the CDR3 is TGCGCCAGCAGCCCTTGGGGCAGAGACAATGAGCAGTTCTTC. Translating it yields CASSPWGRDNEQFF.

The chain has TRBV5-6 and TRBJ2-7; TRBD1 matches at 10 bases. With 5 bases clipped from V and 2 bases from J, the junction kept 10 bases outside the gene matches. The CDR3 covers 16 residues. In germline, CDR1 is SGHDT, CDR2 YYEEEE. CDR3 residues: CASRPTGTGDPYEQYF. The DNA for the CDR3 is TGTGCCAGCAGACCGACCGGGACAGGGGATCCCTACGAGCAGTACTTC.

V gene TRBV5-1 combines with J gene TRBJ2-5; 7 nucleotides line up with TRBD1. The germline CDR1 and CDR2 sequences are SGHRS and YFSETQ. V was clipped by 5 bases and J by 0 bases; unmatched bases: 4. This CDR3 has 14 amino acids. CDR3 nucleotides: TGCGCCAGCAGACAGGGGAGTAACCAAGAGACCCAGTACTTC. Amino acid sequence: CASRQGSNQETQYF.

The chain carries TRBV5-1 and TRBJ1-4, with 9 positions matching TRBD1. This CDR3 has 15 amino acids. Germline V gene sequence: CDR1 SGHRS, CDR2 YFSETQ. Trimming at V came to 4 bases and at J to 5 bases, leaving 6 bases not matched to a gene. CDR3 sequence (DNA): TGCGCCAGCAGCGTCTCCGGGACAGGGAATGAAAAACTGTTTTTT. Amino acids: CASSVSGTGNEKLFF.

The chain couples TRBV29-1 to TRBJ2-4; D gene unclear. Germline CDR1 is SQVTM and CDR2 is ANQGSEA. The CDR3 covers 14 residues. V was trimmed by 5 bases and J by 0 bases, leaving 11 bases between them. The CDR3 DNA is TGCAGCGTTAGAGAGACACTAGCCAAAAACATTCAGTACTTC. Amino acid sequence: CSVRETLAKNIQYF.

The rearrangement joins TRBV9 to TRBJ1-1; no firm D call. Trimming removed 0 bases at V and 5 bases at J, with 14 bases between. The length of the CDR3 is 15 residues. CDR1 is SGDLS, CDR2 YYNGEE, per germline. In DNA, the CDR3 is TGTGCCAGCAGCGTAGCTTGGAGGGAAAGGACTGAAGCTTTCTTT. Protein: CASSVAWRERTEAFF.

This clone was seen more than once but under ten times. The rearrangement joins TRBV4-1 to TRBJ1-1; 9 bases are a match to TRBD1. The CDR3 consists of 15 residues. Trimming at V came to 2 bases and at J to 7 bases, leaving 8 bases not matched to a gene. The V gene's germline CDR1 is MGHRA and CDR2 YSYEKL. CDR3 sequence reads: CASSQMHGQGFEAFF. DNA for the CDR3: TGCGCCAGCAGCCAAATGCATGGACAGGGGTTTGAAGCTTTCTTT.

The chain has TRBV27 and TRBJ1-3; 7 nucleotides line up with TRBD1. The trim removed 4 bases at V and 4 bases at J, leaving 1 base unmatched. Germline loops: CDR1 MNHEY, CDR2 SMNVEV (reference sequence). The CDR3 loop spans 13 amino acids. The CDR3 reads CASSSGQGNTIYF. For the CDR3, the DNA is TGTGCCAGCAGTTCGGGACAGGGAAACACCATATATTTT.

The chain joins TRBV28 to TRBJ1-5; D may be TRBD1 (6 bases). V was cut by 4 bases and J by 0 bases, with 28 bases left in between. CDR1 is MDHEN and CDR2 is SYDVKM in the germline V gene. CDR3 length: 21 amino acids. CDR3 protein: CASSSISGTKNTFISNQPQHF. CDR3 DNA sequence: TGTGCCAGCAGTTCAATATCCGGGACAAAGAATACTTTTATTAGCAATCAGCCCCAGCATTTT.

The chain links TRBV12-3 or TRBV12-4 to TRBJ2-7; 10 bases map to TRBD2. This CDR3 region has 13 residues. Trimming at V came to 5 bases and at J to 6 bases, leaving 4 bases not matched to a gene. The CDR3 sequence is CASSGTSVGEQYF. Here the CDR3 DNA reads TGTGCCAGCAGTGGGACTAGCGTCGGCGAGCAGTACTTC.

The chain has TRBV6-4 and TRBJ2-2; 8 bases fit TRBD1. Germline CDR1 is MRHNA and CDR2 is SNTAGT. This CDR3 region has 14 residues. Here the CDR3 DNA reads TGTGCGCGACACCTGGGACAGGACACCGGGGAGCTGTTTTTT. Protein: CARHLGQDTGELFF.

The V and J genes are TRBV10-3 and TRBJ2-5; TRBD1 matches at 10 bases. This CDR3 is 16 amino acids long. Germline CDR1 ENHRY, CDR2 SYGVKD. J was trimmed by 4 bases and V by 0 bases; bases with no gene match: 5. CDR3 amino acids: CAISESRQGAGETQYF. As DNA, the CDR3 is TGTGCCATCAGTGAGTCGAGACAGGGGGCTGGAGAGACCCAGTACTTC.

V is TRBV7-9 and J is TRBJ1-3, with no clear D. CDR1 SEHNR and CDR2 FQNEAQ come from the germline V gene (reference sequence). The V and J ends lost 2 bases and 0 bases respectively, with 5 bases between them. The length of the CDR3 is 14 residues. The chain's CDR3 is CASSLLSSGNTIYF. For the CDR3, the DNA is TGTGCCAGCAGCTTACTGAGCTCTGGAAACACCATATATTTT.